This entry features one TCR beta chain sequence. This sample is part of a study of blood T cell repertoires in COVID-19. Study background: COVID-19 samples from acute and convalescent phases originated in the United States, Italy and Spain. In each case, the material was cDNA or gDNA derived from T cells, B-cell-depleted T cells, or PBMCs.

Germline V gene lookup returns CDR1 LGHDT and CDR2 YNNKEL (reference sequence). CDR3 length: 13 amino acids. The germline V and J ends were trimmed by 3 bases and 7 bases, with 10 bases remaining between them. Original analysis: Estimation of nucleated cell counts relied on the amplification of reference gene primers. The table came from immunoSEQ multiplex PCR; TCRdb's copy has only in-frame clones and leaves some out. D and trimming come from the DNA, and the V and J calls and clone size come from that table. This table holds 100,000 to 120,000 clones, around four fifths found once. The sequence was obtained from a woman between 40 and 55 years old with acute or convalescent COVID-19. The chain uses TRBV3-1 (or the pseudogene TRBV3-2) and TRBJ1-5, with D maybe TRBD1 (5 bases). Sequenced: peripheral blood. The CDR3 nucleotides read TGTGCCAGCAGCCAGGCAGGGAAACAGCCCCAGCATTTT. This gives the protein CASSQAGKQPQHF.